These 25 T cell receptor beta chains originate from one sample sequenced in a study of T cell responses to AZD1222 COVID-19 vaccine. Measured with immunoSEQ multiplex PCR; TCRdb has only the in-frame clones, and not every one. The sample shows around 200,000 clones, 94% of them seen only once. This specimen was peripheral blood, taken 28 days after the second AZD1222 dose. The receptors come from an adult who received the AZD1222 COVID-19 vaccine.

Notes on this clone: One end of the junction does not line up with germline, which may come from a read error. This sample also contains other DNA sequences that code for the same CDR3. V usage is TRBV12-3 or TRBV12-4 and J usage is TRBJ2-5; D is uncertain. This CDR3 is 12 amino acids long. CDR3 DNA: TGTGCCAGCAGCTTAGCCCCGGAGACCCAGTACTTC. Its protein is CASSLAPETQYF.

This chain uses TRBV29-1 with TRBJ1-1; 7 nucleotides align to TRBD1. Trimming cost V 6 bases and J 0 bases; bases outside gene matches: 10. In germline, CDR1 is SQVTM, CDR2 ANQGSEA. The CDR3 is made up of 15 amino acids. In DNA form, the CDR3 reads TGCAGCGTCGAGGGACAGACCCAAATGAACACTGAAGCTTTCTTT. This translates into CSVEGQTQMNTEAFF.

The V gene is TRBV28, the J gene TRBJ1-4, with a tentative D call TRBD1 (5 bases). CDR1 MDHEN and CDR2 SYDVKM come from the germline V gene. The ends were cut back, 2 bases at V and 6 bases at J, with 13 bases in the middle. The CDR3 covers 15 residues. The CDR3 DNA reads TGTGCCAGCAGTTTAGAGGGGTTTTTTGATGAAAAACTGTTTTTT. This gives the protein CASSLEGFFDEKLFF.

The count of this clone is one. This chain connects TRBV24-1 to TRBJ1-5, with D possibly being TRBD1 (6 bases). The V end lost 3 bases, the J end lost 4 bases, and 12 bases lay between the germline ends. The CDR3 runs 15 residues. Germline V gives CDR1 KGHDR, CDR2 SFDVKD. CDR3 bases: TGTGCCACCAGTGATACAGGGACGGGGAATCAGCCCCAGCATTTT. Encoded protein: CATSDTGTGNQPQHF.

V gene TRBV7-8 combines with J gene TRBJ1-5; 8 bases match TRBD1. Germline values: CDR1 SGHVS, CDR2 FQNEAQ. J gave up 4 bases and V 5 bases, and 10 bases lay outside the gene matches. There are 16 residues in the CDR3. The CDR3 DNA reads as TGTGCCAGCAGCATCGTACCGGGACAGGAAAATCAGCCCCAGCATTTT. As protein: CASSIVPGQENQPQHF.

The chain recombines TRBV19 with TRBJ2-1; maybe TRBD2 (5 bases). The V end was cut by 1 base, the J end by 14 bases, with 15 bases between. Germline V gene data show CDR1 as LNHDA and CDR2 as SQIVND (reference sequence). The CDR3 spans 13 residues. CDR3 nucleotides: TGTGCCAGTAGTATAGGCGGCCGGGGTCAGGAGTTCTTC. It yields the protein CASSIGGRGQEFF.

The rearrangement links TRBV18 to TRBJ2-1; 8 bases align to TRBD1. From germline, CDR1 is KGHSH and CDR2 LQKENI. The junction had 7 bases not matched to a gene; V was cut back by 2 bases and J by 7 bases. The CDR3 totals 15 residues. The CDR3 region is CASSPGGTGLNEQFF. The CDR3, as DNA: TGTGCCAGCTCACCAGGAGGGACAGGTCTTAATGAGCAGTTCTTC.

The chain couples TRBV5-4 to TRBJ1-1; 7 positions match TRBD1. The junction had 9 bases not matched to a gene; V was cut back by 4 bases and J by 0 bases. Germline CDR1 SGHNT, CDR2 YYREEE (reference sequence). The CDR3 contains 16 residues. The CDR3 protein is CASSRGGQALNTEAFF. Here the CDR3 DNA reads TGTGCCAGCAGCCGAGGAGGACAGGCCCTGAACACTGAAGCTTTCTTT.

The chain is built from TRBV5-1 and TRBJ2-7; 7 bases are shared with TRBD1. This CDR3 contains 14 residues. Germline CDR1 is SGHRS and CDR2 is YFSETQ. The junction had 6 bases not matched to a gene; V was cut back by 0 bases and J by 6 bases. In DNA form, the CDR3 reads TGCGCCAGCAGCTTGGAAGTTGCAGGGGGCGAGCAGTACTTC. Translated: CASSLEVAGGEQYF.

The chain recombines TRBV28 with TRBJ2-1; TRBD2 matches 12 bases. This CDR3 has 16 amino acids. Germline CDR1 is MDHEN and CDR2 is SYDVKM. Trimming at V came to 5 bases and at J to 3 bases, leaving 5 bases not matched to a gene. The CDR3 DNA reads as TGTGCCAGCAGTCTCACGACTAGCGGGAGCTACAATGAGCAGTTCTTC. It encodes CASSLTTSGSYNEQFF.

The gene calls are TRBV12-3 or TRBV12-4 and TRBJ1-1, with D perhaps matching TRBD1 (6 bases). The V and J ends lost 4 bases and 3 bases respectively, with 6 bases between them. The CDR3 has 12 residues. CDR3 coding DNA: TGTGCCAGCAGTTGGGGGCACACTGAAGCTTTCTTT. The encoded protein is CASSWGHTEAFF.

This sequence joins TRBV5-6 and TRBJ1-2; unclear D gene. CDR3 length: 16 residues. Germline CDR1 and CDR2: SGHDT and YYEEEE. Trimming left V 0 bases short and J 0 bases short, with 12 bases between. CDR3 in DNA: TGTGCCAGCAGCTTGGCCGGGAGATTGTCTAACTATGGCTACACCTTC. Amino acids: CASSLAGRLSNYGYTF. Combining the CDR3 with reference TRBV5-6 and TRBJ1-2 gives the whole variable domain DAGVTQSPTHLIKTRGQQVTLRCSPKSGHDTVSWYQQALGQGPQFIFQYYEEEERQRGNFPDRFSGHQFPNYSSELNVNALLLGDSALYLCASSLAGRLSNYGYTFGSGTRLTVV.

The rearrangement uses TRBV6-6 and TRBJ2-7, with D possibly TRBD1 on 6 matching bases. The CDR3 totals 12 residues. Germline-derived CDR1 and CDR2 are MNHNY and SVGAGI (reference sequence). V was clipped by 2 bases and J by 6 bases, with 8 bases between them. The CDR3 spells CASSYTGFEQYF. For the CDR3, the DNA is TGTGCCAGCAGTTACACAGGGTTCGAGCAGTACTTC.

Worth noting for this clone: The sample has other DNA sequences that encode this CDR3 too. The J gene is TRBJ1-3, the V gene TRBV20-1; unclear D gene. The CDR3 sequence is 11 residues long. Germline-derived CDR1 and CDR2 are DFQATT and SNEGSKA (reference sequence). V was cut by 3 bases and J by 2 bases, with 2 bases left in between. The CDR3 coding sequence is TGCAGTGCTAGCGCTGGAAACACCATATATTTT. It yields the protein CSASAGNTIYF.

The genes are TRBV28 and TRBJ2-3; 7 bases map to TRBD1. The CDR3 runs 18 residues. Germline lookup yields CDR1 MDHEN and CDR2 SYDVKM. The junction had 17 bases not matched to a gene; V was cut back by 2 bases and J by 6 bases. Written as DNA, the CDR3 is TGTGCCAGCAGTTTACAGTACCGAGGGACAGCCTCAGGGGATACGCAGTATTTT. Translation: CASSLQYRGTASGDTQYF. Supplemented by reference TRBV28 and TRBJ2-3, the full variable domain reads DVKVTQSSRYLVKRTGEKVFLECVQDMDHENMFWYRQDPGLGLRLIYFSYDVKMKEKGDIPEGYSVSREKKERFSLILESASTNQTSMYLCASSLQYRGTASGDTQYFGPGTRLTVL.

The rearrangement joins TRBV3-1 (or the pseudogene TRBV3-2) to TRBJ1-1, with a possible D match to TRBD1 (6 bases). V was clipped by 5 bases and J by 4 bases, with 11 bases between them. CDR1 LGHDT and CDR2 YNNKEL come from the germline V gene (reference sequence). This CDR3 spans 13 amino acids. The DNA of the CDR3 is TGTGCCAGCAGCGCCGGGGGGGCCACTGAAGCTTTCTTT. The encoded protein is CASSAGGATEAFF.

The rearrangement uses TRBV28 and TRBJ1-6; a possible D gene is TRBD1 (6 bases). CDR1 is MDHEN and CDR2 is SYDVKM in the germline V gene. With 6 bases removed from V and 8 bases from J, the gap between germline ends came to 17 bases. The CDR3 length is 15 residues. CDR3 sequence: CASSKRQEGDSPLHF. CDR3 coding DNA: TGTGCCAGCAGCAAAAGACAGGAGGGGGATTCACCCCTCCACTTT.

CDR3 bases: TGTGCCAGCAGGCTCGACAGTGGGTATGAAAAACTGTTTTTT. Translated, it gives CASRLDSGYEKLFF. This chain connects TRBV2 to TRBJ1-4; possible D gene TRBD1, 5 bases. This CDR3 comprises 14 residues. From germline, CDR1 is SNHLY and CDR2 FYNNEI. V lost 6 bases, J lost 6 bases, and 14 bases lay in between.

This clone was recorded only once. The chain carries TRBV2 and TRBJ1-2, with unresolved D. Germline CDR1 and CDR2: SNHLY and FYNNEI. V lost 7 bases to trimming and J lost 2 bases, with 14 bases between them. CDR3 size: 14 residues. Here the CDR3 DNA reads TGTGCCAGCACTCTCGCCAATCCGAACTATGGCTACACCTTC. It is translated as CASTLANPNYGYTF.

This sequence joins TRBV7-2 and TRBJ2-5; 11 bases line up with TRBD2. This CDR3 region has 14 residues. CDR1 and CDR2 from the germline V gene are SGHTA and FQGNSA. The J segment lost 5 bases and the V segment lost 2 bases, leaving 1 base of the junction unmatched. For the CDR3, the DNA is TGTGCCAGCAGCTTACGGACTAGCGGGGAGACCCAGTACTTC. Its protein product is CASSLRTSGETQYF. Drawing the rest from reference TRBV7-2 and TRBJ2-5, the complete variable domain is GAGVSQSPSNKVTEKGKDVELRCDPISGHTALYWYRQSLGQGLEFLIYFQGNSAPDKSGLPSDRFSAERTGGSVSTLTIQRTQQEDSAVYLCASSLRTSGETQYFGPGTRLLVL.

This sequence joins TRBV14 and TRBJ2-7, with TRBD1 matching over 10 bases. The trim removed 1 base at V and 7 bases at J, leaving 13 bases unmatched. CDR1 is SGHDN and CDR2 is FVKESK in the germline V gene. CDR3 length equals 17 residues. The CDR3 spells CASSQGLGTGAMGEQYF. The CDR3 DNA reads as TGTGCCAGCAGCCAAGGTCTTGGGACAGGGGCTATGGGAGAGCAGTACTTC. Drawing the rest from reference TRBV14 and TRBJ2-7, the complete variable domain is EAGVTQFPSHSVIEKGQTVTLRCDPISGHDNLYWYRRVMGKEIKFLLHFVKESKQDESGMPNNRFLAERTGGTYSTLKVQPAELEDSGVYFCASSQGLGTGAMGEQYFGPGTRLTVT.

As regards this clone: This CDR3 is also generated by other DNA sequences in the sample. The V call is TRBV12-3 or TRBV12-4, the J call TRBJ1-1; 7 nucleotides line up with TRBD1. The V and J ends lost 6 bases and 5 bases, in that order; junction bases with no gene match: 3. The CDR3 runs to 12 residues. Here the CDR3 DNA reads TGTGCCAGCAGCTTACAGGGGACTGAAGCTTTCTTT. Translation: CASSLQGTEAFF.

This rearrangement joins TRBV6-5 to TRBJ2-1; perhaps TRBD2 as D (6 bases). Germline V gene lookup returns CDR1 MNHEY and CDR2 SVGAGI. Trimming took off 7 bases at V and 2 bases at J, with 12 bases between the two ends. The CDR3 length is 14 residues. This chain's CDR3 is CASNDGGTYNEQFF. In DNA, the CDR3 is TGTGCCAGCAACGACGGGGGAACCTACAATGAGCAGTTCTTC.

V usage is TRBV18 and J usage is TRBJ1-1; possible D gene TRBD1, 6 bases. Trimming cost V 0 bases and J 1 base, with 12 bases left between them. CDR3 length: 16 residues. Germline values: CDR1 KGHSH, CDR2 LQKENI. CDR3 residues: CASSPPGQVSNTEAFF. The CDR3, as DNA: TGTGCCAGCTCACCACCGGGACAAGTATCGAACACTGAAGCTTTCTTT.

This clone was recorded a few times. The rearrangement links TRBV19 to TRBJ1-5; 7 bases fit TRBD1. The CDR3 spans 14 residues. Trimming at V came to 1 base and at J to 5 bases, leaving 2 bases not matched to a gene. Germline values: CDR1 LNHDA, CDR2 SQIVND (reference sequence). CDR3 DNA: TGTGCCAGTAGTATAGGGACAGGAGATCAGCCCCAGCATTTT. This gives the protein CASSIGTGDQPQHF.